This section outlines one T cell receptor (beta chain) sequence together with its context. Its specific antigen is unknown. No qualities accompany the bases; no much larger clone lies one base away. The sample comes from a study of patients and donors after allogeneic stem cell transplantation (TCRdb year 2020). Libraries were made using RT-PCR. The sequencer was a NextSeq 550. TCRdb ran its own pipeline on the public reads, namely fastp trimming at Q25 and MiXCR clone calling, and kept in-frame beta chains. Rows merge per CDR3 protein into single entries with the most common DNA and genes. A total of about 110,000 distinct CDR3 sequences appear in this sample, around 33% of them only once. Of the sample, around 30% is held by the ten largest clones. V loses 1 base at its end and J loses 5 bases; junction bases beyond the gene matches: 9. Spanning cysteine to phenylalanine, the CDR3 consists of 16 amino acids. Only the CDR3 DNA stays, 48 bases, in frame from base 1. For CDR1 and CDR2, the germline V gene lists SGHRS and YFSETQ.

Source material: blood, either unsorted or a sorted T cell fraction (not recorded which). The sequence was collected from a human donor who was either an allogeneic HSCT recipient or a stem cell or donor lymphocyte infusion donor (not recorded which). It is not recorded whose cells these are; they may come from a transplant donor. This chain joins TRBV5-1 to TRBJ2-3, with 8 central nucleotides matching TRBD1. The sequenced DNA is TGCGCCAGCAGCTTGCGGACAGGGAAGAGAGGAGATACGCAGTATTTT. It is translated as CASSLRTGKRGDTQYF.